This T cell receptor beta chain was sequenced for a study of blood T cell repertoires in COVID-19. As for the study in general: Researchers got acute and convalescent COVID-19 samples from the United States, Italy and Spain. Nucleic acid was either cDNA or gDNA, and it came from T cells, B-cell-depleted T cells, or PBMCs.

Repertoires were generated with immunoSEQ multiplex PCR, while TCRdb's copy carries only in-frame clones and drops some. Seen here are around 230,000 clones, almost 85% observed once, and the top ten hold 5% to 6.5%. The V and J ends lost 4 bases and 4 bases, in that order; junction bases with no gene match: 17. Germline V gene lookup returns CDR1 MNHEY and CDR2 SMNVEV (reference sequence). The CDR3 consists of 18 residues. The receptor was isolated from a man in his fifties or sixties with COVID-19, enrolled during active disease. The specimen sequenced was peripheral blood. V usage is TRBV27 and J usage is TRBJ2-5, with TRBD2 matching over 8 bases. The CDR3 nucleotides read TGTGCCAGCAGTTCCCCGCTCGGGAGCGGGGGAACATCAGAGACCCAGTACTTC. Protein product: CASSSPLGSGGTSETQYF.